These 16 T cell receptor beta chains were all obtained from the same sample, sequenced in a study of radiotherapy plus CTLA-4 blockade in lung cancer. Assay used: immunoSEQ multiplex PCR; TCRdb lists only in-frame clones, some missing. The table includes some 110,000 clones, nearly 80% detected once. The sample here was peripheral blood, taken from a patient treated with radiotherapy plus ipilimumab. The source is a human donor with non-small cell lung cancer who had a partial response to radiotherapy plus ipilimumab.

The rearrangement links TRBV6-6 to TRBJ2-7; TRBD2 agrees at 14 bases. Germline V gene sequence: CDR1 MNHNY, CDR2 SVGAGI (reference sequence). The CDR3 loop spans 16 amino acids. After removal of 4 bases from V and 0 bases from J, the junction contained 2 bases not matched to a gene. The CDR3 is CASSFGTSGSSYEQYF. The CDR3 DNA follows: TGTGCCAGCAGTTTCGGGACTAGCGGGAGCTCCTACGAGCAGTACTTC.

V gene TRBV5-1 combines with J gene TRBJ1-4, with a possible D match to TRBD1 (6 bases). V was shortened by 6 bases and J by 5 bases, with 11 bases between the two germline ends. CDR1 SGHRS and CDR2 YFSETQ come from the germline V gene. This CDR3 contains 13 residues. CDR3 amino acids: CASKDSQNEKLFF. CDR3 nucleotides: TGCGCCAGCAAGGACAGCCAAAATGAAAAACTGTTTTTT.

In DNA, the CDR3 is TGTGCCAGCAGCTTAGTGGGGCTAGCGGGTCCTAGCACAGATACGCAGTATTTT. It yields the protein CASSLVGLAGPSTDTQYF. The chain employs TRBV7-2 and TRBJ2-3; 8 bases align to TRBD2. CDR3 length: 18 residues. From germline, CDR1 is SGHTA and CDR2 FQGNSA. Unmatched junction bases numbered 9, after V lost 1 base and J lost 0 bases. Full variable domain (rest looked up from reference TRBV7-2 and TRBJ2-3): GAGVSQSPSNKVTEKGKDVELRCDPISGHTALYWYRQSLGQGLEFLIYFQGNSAPDKSGLPSDRFSAERTGGSVSTLTIQRTQQEDSAVYLCASSLVGLAGPSTDTQYFGPGTRLTVL.

J is TRBJ1-2 and V is TRBV18; no reliable D call. V was clipped by 0 bases and J by 5 bases, with 7 bases between them. CDR3 length equals 13 residues. Germline loops: CDR1 KGHSH, CDR2 LQKENI. Here the CDR3 reads CASSPPGVYGYTF. Here the CDR3 DNA reads TGTGCCAGCTCACCACCGGGAGTTTATGGCTACACCTTC. Based on the CDR3 plus reference TRBV18 and TRBJ1-2, the full variable domain is NAGVMQNPRHLVRRRGQEARLRCSPMKGHSHVYWYRQLPEEGLKFMVYLQKENIIDESGMPKERFSAEFPKEGPSILRIQQVVRGDSAAYFCASSPPGVYGYTFGSGTRLTVV.

V usage is TRBV6-5 and J usage is TRBJ2-7; 9 bases align to TRBD1. Trimming at V came to 5 bases and at J to 3 bases, leaving 5 bases not matched to a gene. The CDR3 totals 14 residues. Looked up from germline, CDR1 is MNHEY and CDR2 is SVGAGI. In nucleotides, the CDR3 is TGTGCCAGCAGTAGGACAGGGGAAATCTACGAGCAGTACTTC. It yields the protein CASSRTGEIYEQYF.

The chain carries TRBV7-2 and TRBJ2-5, with TRBD1 matching 7 bases. Matching the DNA end better, TRBJ2-7 makes the J call doubtful. The CDR3 is made up of 14 amino acids. Germline V lookup: CDR1 SGHTA, CDR2 FQGNSA. The CDR3, as DNA: TGTGCCAGCAGCTTCCGGGACAGTGGCTACGAGCAGTACTTC. Translated, it gives CASSFRDSGYEQYF.

The V gene is TRBV9, the J gene TRBJ1-3; tentatively, D is TRBD1 (6 bases). The ends were cut back, 4 bases at V and 0 bases at J, with 14 bases in the middle. Germline V gene lookup returns CDR1 SGDLS and CDR2 YYNGEE. There are 16 residues in the CDR3. The CDR3 sequence: CASSLDRILSGNTIYF. CDR3 DNA: TGTGCCAGCAGCCTGGACAGAATCCTCTCTGGAAACACCATATATTTT.

This clone was observed a handful of times. The J gene is TRBJ1-5, the V gene TRBV19, with a tentative D call TRBD1 (6 bases). The CDR3 covers 19 residues. CDR1 is LNHDA and CDR2 is SQIVND in the germline V gene (reference sequence). V was shortened by 6 bases and J by 12 bases, with 36 bases between the two germline ends. The CDR3 DNA reads as TGTGCCAGTAGGTTTACCGGGATAAGGGGGGGGCAAACCACGGCTAACCAGCATTTT. This gives the protein CASRFTGIRGGQTTANQHF.

The genes are TRBV30 and TRBJ1-5; 8 nucleotides agree with TRBD1. This CDR3 has 15 residues. Germline-derived CDR1 and CDR2 are GTSNPN and SVGIG (reference sequence). The V and J ends lost 3 bases and 2 bases, in that order; junction bases with no gene match: 6. Here the CDR3 DNA reads TGTGCCTGGAGCCGAGGGACAGGAGGCAATCAGCCCCAGCATTTT. It specifies CAWSRGTGGNQPQHF.

This sequence joins TRBV19 and TRBJ1-1; 8 bases align to TRBD1. Per the germline V gene, CDR1 is LNHDA and CDR2 is SQIVND (reference sequence). There are 14 residues in the CDR3. The ends lost 7 bases at V and 5 bases at J; junction bases unmatched: 9. CDR3 sequence reads: CASTETGAWTEAFF. CDR3 coding DNA: TGTGCCAGTACCGAGACAGGGGCTTGGACTGAAGCTTTCTTT.

V gene TRBV7-2 combines with J gene TRBJ2-1, with D possibly matching TRBD2 (6 bases). Trimming shortened V by 5 bases and J by 10 bases, and 12 bases separated the two germline ends. Germline V CDR1 and CDR2: SGHTA, FQGNSA. The CDR3 spans 12 residues. This CDR3 is CASSITSFEQFF. The DNA for the CDR3 is TGTGCCAGCAGCATAACTAGCTTCGAGCAGTTCTTC.

The rearrangement joins TRBV5-4 to TRBJ1-2, with D possibly TRBD1 on 5 matching bases. Germline V gene data show CDR1 as SGHNT and CDR2 as YYREEE (reference sequence). The CDR3 runs to 13 residues. Trimming removed 5 bases from V and 4 bases from J, with 12 bases in between. The CDR3 sequence: CASRLWQGYGYTF. For the CDR3, the DNA is TGTGCCAGCAGACTATGGCAGGGCTATGGCTACACCTTC. Drawing the rest from reference TRBV5-4 and TRBJ1-2, the complete variable domain is ETGVTQSPTHLIKTRGQQVTLRCSSQSGHNTVSWYQQALGQGPQFIFQYYREEENGRGNFPPRFSGLQFPNYSSELNVNALELDDSALYLCASRLWQGYGYTFGSGTRLTVV.

This chain joins TRBV27 and TRBJ2-1, with D possibly being TRBD2 (5 bases). Germline CDR1 is MNHEY and CDR2 is SMNVEV (reference sequence). V was cut by 5 bases and J by 5 bases, with 13 bases left in between. This CDR3 spans 14 amino acids. CDR3 region: CASSPRTLDNEQFF. CDR3 bases: TGTGCCAGCAGTCCCAGGACTCTTGACAATGAGCAGTTCTTC.

The chain joins TRBV6-6 to TRBJ2-2; 11 positions match TRBD2. Germline lookup yields CDR1 MNHNY and CDR2 SVGAGI (reference sequence). The CDR3 length is 14 residues. Unmatched junction bases numbered 8, after V lost 2 bases and J lost 15 bases. In DNA, the CDR3 is TGTGCCAGCAGTTACAAGACTAGCGGGATCTTGATGTTTTTT. It translates to CASSYKTSGILMFF.

The gene calls are TRBV6-6 and TRBJ1-5; TRBD1 matches 7 bases. This CDR3 spans 15 amino acids. Germline V gene lookup returns CDR1 MNHNY and CDR2 SVGAGI (reference sequence). After removal of 7 bases from V and 0 bases from J, the junction contained 6 bases not matched to a gene. This CDR3 is CASTYRGGSNQPQHF. The CDR3, as DNA: TGTGCCAGCACCTACAGGGGTGGTAGCAATCAGCCCCAGCATTTT.

The chain couples TRBV9 to TRBJ1-6, with 7 bases matching TRBD1. This CDR3 comprises 15 residues. Losses at the gene ends were 5 bases for V and 5 bases for J; bases not matched to a gene: 7. CDR1 SGDLS and CDR2 YYNGEE come from the germline V gene. This chain's CDR3 is CASSVGTANNSPLHF. The CDR3 coding sequence is TGTGCCAGCAGTGTGGGGACAGCAAATAATTCACCCCTCCACTTT.